This T cell receptor beta chain was captured by sequencing in a study of blood T cell repertoires in COVID-19 (dated by TCRdb to the early 2020s). For the study in its entirety: The collaborator samples originated in the United States, Italy and Spain and spanned the acute and convalescent phases of COVID-19. The prospective study material was composed of cDNA or gDNA derived from T cells, B-cell-depleted T cells, or PBMCs. Subjects who had been exposed to COVID-19, were actively infected with it, or had recovered from it provided the deeply sampled blood TCRbeta repertoires that made up the dataset. The repertoires were released in a freely available public database intended as a resource for research on the immune response to SARS-CoV-2. The samples were drawn from the first 160 participants of the ongoing ImmuneRACE study and from 950 to 1,500 subjects provided by 6 global collaborators. Nearly every sample came with metadata listing a de-identified subject ID, COVID-19 status, age in years and sex. HLA class I and class II types, where available, came from metadata supplied by the sample provider rather than from assay-based typing.

As regards this clone: Its antigen is currently not known. Base-call qualities are not available, and no considerably larger clone is one nucleotide away.

Collaborating institutions collected whole blood in K2EDTA tubes following their own protocols. For TCRbeta analysis, collaborators shipped samples in one of three forms: frozen whole blood, isolated PBMCs, or DNA extracted from either of those sample types. The immunoSEQ Assay, a bias-controlled multiplex PCR, was used to amplify TCRbeta CDR3 regions from genomic DNA. In the original analysis: The number of nucleated cells in each sample was estimated from the amplification of reference gene primers within the assay. To quantify the absolute abundance of each unique TCRbeta CDR3 rearrangement, sequence reads were collapsed and filtered. For each sample, productive Simpson clonality was calculated as the square root of Simpson's diversity index across productive rearrangements. The clones in this table, taken by TCRdb from immuneACCESS, are in-frame only. Not every clone is retained; where verified, under half of the shortfall comes from an unresolved V gene, and the cause of the rest is unknown. From that table come the V and J calls and clone size; the DNA was used to work out D and trimming. This sample is represented by about 89,000 clones; around 96% of them were singletons. The top ten hold more than 4% of the sample.

Overall results and qualifications from the work: How much clinical and demographic metadata was included differed by source and by participant, and the metadata was provided uncurated.

V is cut by 1 base and J by 6 bases, and the space between the germline ends is 12 bases. Via the germline V gene, CDR1 is MGHRA and CDR2 YSYEKL. The CDR3 covers 15 residues, taking in both the cysteine and the phenylalanine. The read is trimmed to its CDR3 DNA, 45 bases read in frame from base 1. The rearrangement combines TRBV4-1 with TRBJ2-2; confidence is insufficient to name the D gene. Specimen: peripheral blood. The sequence derives from a human donor with active COVID-19. The donor label of this sample is uncertain. CDR3 sequence: CASSQGAAQAGELFF. The sequenced DNA is TGCGCCAGCAGCCAAGGGGCCGCGCAGGCCGGGGAGCTGTTTTTT.